Following are 19 T cell receptor beta chains from one sample sequenced in a study of radiation and T cells in renal cell carcinoma. Time point here: blood 4 weeks post-SBRT, at nephrectomy. Treatment denoted: 15 Gy SBRT to primary tumor, nephrectomy 4 weeks later. Clones were sequenced by immunoSEQ multiplex PCR, and TCRdb holds only the in-frame ones, with some missing. This repertoire shows some 97,000 clones, around 84% found once; its top ten account for roughly 7.6%. The sample was blood, taken from a patient whose treatment included radiotherapy and nephrectomy. The receptors come from a man in his fifties or sixties with renal cell carcinoma.

V and J are TRBV6-6 and TRBJ2-3; the D is unclear. This CDR3 region has 16 residues. The germline gives CDR1 MNHNY, CDR2 SVGAGI (reference sequence). The ends were cut back, 8 bases at V and 2 bases at J, with 20 bases in the middle. The CDR3 nucleotides are TGTGCCAGCTGGGGAAGGGTGACTTCTTCCACAGATACGCAGTATTTT. This sequence encodes CASWGRVTSSTDTQYF.

The rearrangement links TRBV7-9 to TRBJ2-4; 7 bases agree with TRBD1. The V and J ends lost 5 bases and 2 bases, in that order; junction bases with no gene match: 15. This CDR3 has 18 amino acids. CDR1 SEHNR and CDR2 FQNEAQ come from the germline V gene (reference sequence). The CDR3 loop is CASSPPPTGTESKNIQYF. The CDR3 DNA reads TGTGCCAGCAGCCCACCCCCTACCGGGACAGAGTCCAAAAACATTCAGTACTTC.

The rearrangement links TRBV4-1 to TRBJ2-7, with TRBD1 matching 7 bases. In germline, CDR1 is MGHRA, CDR2 YSYEKL. The CDR3 is 15 amino acids. V lost 2 bases, J lost 3 bases, and 7 bases stayed unmatched. The CDR3 sequence is CASSQPDRAHYEQYF. The CDR3 nucleotides read TGCGCCAGCAGCCAACCCGACAGGGCTCACTACGAGCAGTACTTC.

This clone has only one observation. Sequence at one end of the junction differs from germline and may be a read error. This chain uses TRBV30 with TRBJ1-2, with D possibly being TRBD1 (6 bases). CDR1 GTSNPN and CDR2 SVGIG come from the germline V gene (reference sequence). The CDR3 length is 13 residues. The CDR3 region has the DNA TGTGCCTGGAGTGTAGGGGGGACTTATGACTACACCTTC. It codes for CAWSVGGTYDYTF.

V usage is TRBV2 and J usage is TRBJ2-7; D not certain. CDR1 SNHLY and CDR2 FYNNEI come from the germline V gene. Deletions cut 3 bases from V and 3 bases from J, with 3 bases between. This CDR3 has 11 amino acids. Written as DNA, the CDR3 is TGTGCCAGCAGTGAGATCTACGAGCAGTACTTC. It encodes CASSEIYEQYF.

The J gene is TRBJ2-1, the V gene TRBV11-2; D is perhaps TRBD2 (5 bases). The V gene lost 4 bases and the J gene lost 7 bases, with 17 bases spanning the gap. The CDR3 loop spans 15 amino acids. CDR1 and CDR2 (germline): SGHAT, FQNNGV. This chain's CDR3 is CASSSGPRPGNEQFF. CDR3 sequence (DNA): TGTGCCAGCAGCTCCGGGCCCCGCCCGGGAAATGAGCAGTTCTTC. Combining the CDR3 with reference TRBV11-2 and TRBJ2-1 gives the whole variable domain EAGVAQSPRYKIIEKRQSVAFWCNPISGHATLYWYQQILGQGPKLLIQFQNNGVVDDSQLPKDRFSAERLKGVDSTLKIQPAKLEDSAVYLCASSSGPRPGNEQFFGPGTRLTVL.

In this sample, this clone turned up once. The J gene is TRBJ2-7, the V gene TRBV19; D might be TRBD1 (6 bases). Per germline, CDR1 LNHDA and CDR2 SQIVND (reference sequence). The CDR3 consists of 16 residues. V was clipped by 4 bases and J by 5 bases, with 21 bases between them. The CDR3 is CASSTLMTGKIHEQYF. As DNA, the CDR3 is TGTGCCAGTAGTACCCTTATGACAGGTAAAATACACGAGCAGTACTTC.

This clone was found a few times. The V and J genes are TRBV6-5 and TRBJ1-5; D not resolved. Trimming took off 2 bases at V and 2 bases at J, with 7 bases between the two ends. This CDR3 spans 14 amino acids. The germline gives CDR1 MNHEY, CDR2 SVGAGI. The CDR3 DNA reads as TGTGCCAGCAGTTACGATCCGGGCAATCAGCCCCAGCATTTT. Amino acid sequence: CASSYDPGNQPQHF.

This clone turned up a few times. This chain links TRBV19 with TRBJ2-2; D is undetermined. The CDR3 sequence is 15 residues long. V gave up 0 bases and J gave up 1 base, with 6 bases separating them. Germline values: CDR1 LNHDA, CDR2 SQIVND (reference sequence). The CDR3 coding sequence is TGTGCCAGTAGTATAGATCGCAAGAACACCGGGGAGCTGTTTTTT. As protein: CASSIDRKNTGELFF.

The V and J genes are TRBV18 and TRBJ2-4, with D possibly matching TRBD2 (6 bases). Trimming shortened V by 4 bases and J by 13 bases, and 20 bases separated the two germline ends. The CDR3 runs 14 residues. Germline V CDR1 and CDR2: KGHSH, LQKENI. DNA of the CDR3: TGTGCCAGCTCACTAGACGGGAGCTCCCATTGGCAGTACTTC. Translated: CASSLDGSSHWQYF.

The genes are TRBV18 and TRBJ2-7, with D maybe TRBD2 (6 bases). The CDR3 loop spans 15 amino acids. V lost 5 bases and J lost 2, with 16 bases in between. Per the germline V gene, CDR1 is KGHSH and CDR2 is LQKENI. The DNA of the CDR3 is TGTGCCAGCTCATATCTAGCGAGAAGTACCTACGAGCAGTACTTC. This gives the protein CASSYLARSTYEQYF.

The rearrangement joins TRBV19 to TRBJ1-1; D is ambiguous. This CDR3 has 14 residues. The V gene lost 3 bases and the J gene lost 4 bases, with 12 bases spanning the gap. Germline V gene lookup returns CDR1 LNHDA and CDR2 SQIVND (reference sequence). DNA for the CDR3: TGTGCCAGTAGTATCAGGAGGGAGGGCACTGAAGCTTTCTTT. It is translated as CASSIRREGTEAFF.

This rearrangement joins TRBV2 to TRBJ2-4, with 10 bases lining up with TRBD1. Germline CDR1 SNHLY, CDR2 FYNNEI. This CDR3 is built from 18 residues. V trimming: 5 bases; J trimming: 1 base; junction bases outside the gene matches: 11. The CDR3 is CASSPNLPGQGAKNIQYF. CDR3 in DNA: TGTGCCAGCAGTCCGAACCTTCCGGGACAGGGGGCCAAAAACATTCAGTACTTC.

The chain combines TRBV9 with TRBJ2-2, with 9 nucleotides matching TRBD1. The V segment lost 4 bases and the J segment 5 bases; nucleotides outside the gene matches: 12. This CDR3 spans 17 amino acids. Germline V gene sequence: CDR1 SGDLS, CDR2 YYNGEE. CDR3 loop: CASSPQLGQGLTGELFF. The CDR3 DNA follows: TGTGCCAGCAGCCCCCAATTGGGACAGGGTTTAACCGGGGAGCTGTTTTTT.

The gene calls are TRBV9 and TRBJ1-5; perhaps TRBD1 as D (5 bases). The CDR3 is made up of 14 amino acids. V lost 3 bases, J lost 7 bases, and 14 bases lay in between. Germline CDR1 SGDLS, CDR2 YYNGEE. The CDR3 DNA is TGTGCCAGCAGCGGAGGCTGGGACGGGCAGCCCCAGCATTTT. Translation: CASSGGWDGQPQHF.

The chain employs TRBV5-1 and TRBJ1-3; D ambiguous. Trimming pared 0 bases from V and 4 bases from J, leaving 8 bases between. The V gene's germline CDR1 is SGHRS and CDR2 YFSETQ. The CDR3 has 14 residues. The CDR3 DNA sequence: TGCGCCAGCAGCTTGGACCGGCTGGGAAACACCATATATTTT. Translated: CASSLDRLGNTIYF.

The rearrangement uses TRBV19 and TRBJ2-7; 9 bases agree with TRBD2. This CDR3 has 16 amino acids. After removal of 6 bases from V and 1 base from J, the junction contained 10 bases not matched to a gene. The germline gives CDR1 LNHDA, CDR2 SQIVND (reference sequence). CDR3 bases: TGTGCCAGTAGCCCTAGCGGGACCCGAGAATCCTACGAGCAGTACTTC. This sequence encodes CASSPSGTRESYEQYF.

The chain carries TRBV7-9 and TRBJ2-7; D remains unclear. In germline, CDR1 is SEHNR, CDR2 FQNEAQ (reference sequence). Deletions cut 7 bases from V and 7 bases from J, with 11 bases between. This CDR3 is built from 11 residues. CDR3: CASNLLGEQYF. The CDR3, as DNA: TGTGCCAGCAACCTTCTGGGGGAGCAGTACTTC. The complete variable domain, with remaining parts taken from reference TRBV7-9 and TRBJ2-7, reads DTGVSQNPRHKITKRGQNVTFRCDPISEHNRLYWYRQTLGQGPEFLTYFQNEAQLEKSRLLSDRFSAERPKGSFSTLEIQRTEQGDSAMYLCASNLLGEQYFGPGTRLTVT.

The V and J genes are TRBV7-2 and TRBJ1-5; tentatively, D is TRBD1 (6 bases). Germline CDR1 reads SGHTA; CDR2 reads FQGNSA. The CDR3 is made up of 15 amino acids. The V gene lost 2 bases and the J gene lost 3 bases, with 11 bases spanning the gap. CDR3 region: CASSLWGGNNQPQHF. The CDR3 DNA follows: TGTGCCAGCAGCTTATGGGGGGGCAACAATCAGCCCCAGCATTTT.